The 28 T cell receptor beta chains given below trace back to one sample, sequenced in a study of OX40 agonist ivuxolimab in advanced cancers. Assay used: immunoSEQ multiplex PCR; TCRdb lists only in-frame clones, some missing. Of tens of thousands of clones detected, approximately 89% appear once; the ten largest clones hold about 1%. The source material was CD4+ or CD8+ T cells sorted from blood, sampled in a trial of the OX40 agonist ivuxolimab. The receptor set was obtained from an adult with an advanced solid tumor such as melanoma, head and neck, liver or kidney cancer.

Points on this clone: One junction end disagrees with the germline gene, perhaps due to a read error. The chain joins TRBV6-6 to TRBJ1-5; 7 bases map to TRBD1. Germline CDR1 is MNHNY and CDR2 is SVGAGI (reference sequence). CDR3 length equals 15 residues. CDR3 DNA: TGTGCCATCAGTGAGCTACAGGGGTCGAATCAGCCCCAGCATTTT. Translated: CAISELQGSNQPQHF.

CDR3 coding DNA: TGTGCCAGCTCACCACTACTAAGCAGGGGGACCCAAGAGACCCAGTACTTC. It encodes CASSPLLSRGTQETQYF. The V gene is TRBV18, the J gene TRBJ2-5, with 7 bases that match TRBD1. V lost 1 base and J lost 1; bases outside the gene matches: 9. The CDR3 consists of 17 residues. CDR1 KGHSH and CDR2 LQKENI come from the germline V gene.

The V gene is TRBV21-1, the J gene TRBJ2-5; the table assigns TRBD1, which was not confirmed against the DNA. TRBV21-1 is classified as a pseudogene. CDR3 length: 14 amino acids. This CDR3 is CASSRWAGQETQYF. CDR3 nucleotides: TGTGCCAGCAGCAGGTGGGCAGGGCAAGAGACCCAGTACTTC.

The chain uses TRBV5-1 and TRBJ1-1, with unresolved D. The CDR3 has 15 residues. The V end lost 0 bases, the J end lost 0 bases, and 9 bases lay between the germline ends. CDR1 SGHRS and CDR2 YFSETQ come from the germline V gene. CDR3 sequence: CASSLGSGMNTEAFF. CDR3 coding DNA: TGCGCCAGCAGCTTGGGGAGTGGGATGAACACTGAAGCTTTCTTT. Full variable domain (missing parts from reference TRBV5-1 and TRBJ1-1): KAGVTQTPRYLIKTRGQQVTLSCSPISGHRSVSWYQQTPGQGLQFLFEYFSETQRNKGNFPGRFSGRQFSNSRSEMNVSTLELGDSALYLCASSLGSGMNTEAFFGQGTRLTVV.

The chain carries TRBV27 and TRBJ1-4; D is possibly TRBD1 (6 bases). Trimming stripped 6 bases from V and 3 bases from J, with 17 bases between. The CDR3 has 16 amino acids. Looked up from germline, CDR1 is MNHEY and CDR2 is SMNVEV (reference sequence). The CDR3 loop reads CASRSSGTIPNEKLFF. CDR3 DNA sequence: TGTGCCAGCAGGTCGTCTGGGACAATCCCTAATGAAAAACTGTTTTTT.

The chain employs TRBV30 and TRBJ2-2; no reliable D call. CDR1 is GTSNPN and CDR2 is SVGIG in the germline V gene (reference sequence). This CDR3 contains 12 residues. Trimming removed 4 bases from V and 1 base from J, with 4 bases in between. The CDR3 protein is CAWTRNTGELFF. CDR3 DNA: TGTGCCTGGACAAGGAACACCGGGGAGCTGTTTTTT.

The chain has TRBV6-1 and TRBJ1-1; no clear D. The CDR3 length is 15 residues. V shed 5 bases and J shed 0 bases, with 13 bases lying between them. The germline gives CDR1 MNHNS, CDR2 SASEGT. CDR3 sequence: CASSHRLGMNTEAFF. Written as DNA, the CDR3 is TGTGCCAGCAGTCACAGACTGGGAATGAACACTGAAGCTTTCTTT.

The chain carries TRBV20-1 and TRBJ1-2; a weak D match, TRBD1 (6 bases). V dropped 5 bases and J dropped 7 bases, with 11 bases sitting between them. This CDR3 is built from 11 residues. Germline V lookup: CDR1 DFQATT, CDR2 SNEGSKA (reference sequence). The CDR3 DNA follows: TGCAGTGCTTGGGACACCGTTGGCTACACCTTC. This encodes CSAWDTVGYTF.

This chain joins TRBV25-1 and TRBJ1-6; 12 nucleotides line up with TRBD1. Germline assignment: CDR1 MGHDK and CDR2 SYGVNS. The junction had 7 bases not matched to a gene; V was cut back by 4 bases and J by 9 bases. The CDR3 has 16 residues. CDR3 region: CASSGLGQGASSPLHF. Here the CDR3 DNA reads TGTGCCAGCAGTGGACTGGGACAGGGGGCGAGTTCACCCCTCCACTTT.

The genes are TRBV5-1 and TRBJ2-7, with D unclear. Trimming pared 4 bases from V and 3 bases from J, leaving 5 bases between. In germline, CDR1 is SGHRS, CDR2 YFSETQ. This CDR3 is 11 amino acids long. CDR3 DNA: TGCGCCAGCAGCCCCCACTACGAGCAGTACTTC. The encoded protein is CASSPHYEQYF. Variable domain in full (rest from reference TRBV5-1 and TRBJ2-7): KAGVTQTPRYLIKTRGQQVTLSCSPISGHRSVSWYQQTPGQGLQFLFEYFSETQRNKGNFPGRFSGRQFSNSRSEMNVSTLELGDSALYLCASSPHYEQYFGPGTRLTVT.

V gene TRBV29-1 combines with J gene TRBJ2-7; TRBD1 matches at 7 bases. CDR1 and CDR2 (germline): SQVTM, ANQGSEA. The V segment lost 7 bases and the J segment 7 bases; nucleotides outside the gene matches: 7. The CDR3 is 11 amino acids. CDR3 region: CSAGQVREQYF. Here the CDR3 DNA reads TGCAGCGCCGGACAGGTGAGGGAGCAGTACTTC.

Comment on this clone: The identical CDR3 is also encoded by other nucleotide sequences in the sample. The chain combines TRBV20-1 with TRBJ2-5; D is unresolved. The germline V gene has CDR1 DFQATT and CDR2 SNEGSKA (reference sequence). The V end lost 3 bases, the J end lost 2 bases, and 1 base lay between the germline ends. CDR3 length equals 10 residues. The CDR3, as DNA: TGCAGTGCTAGGCAAGAGACCCAGTACTTC. Translated, it gives CSARQETQYF.

In its sample, this clone was seen once. The chain employs TRBV6-1 and TRBJ2-5; possibly TRBD1 for D (6 bases). Germline-derived CDR1 and CDR2 are MNHNS and SASEGT. Trimming shortened V by 8 bases and J by 5 bases, and 12 bases separated the two germline ends. There are 12 residues in the CDR3. CDR3 residues: CASGWGQETQYF. The CDR3 nucleotides read TGTGCCAGCGGGTGGGGGCAGGAGACCCAGTACTTC.

This clone was detected a few times. DNA of the CDR3: TGTGCCTGGAGTTCAGGACAGGGTTACGAAAAACTGTTTTTT. Translated: CAWSSGQGYEKLFF. The chain carries TRBV30 and TRBJ1-4; 8 nucleotides line up with TRBD1. The CDR3 length is 14 residues. V trimming: 2 bases; J trimming: 8 bases; junction bases outside the gene matches: 7. Germline lookup yields CDR1 GTSNPN and CDR2 SVGIG (reference sequence).

The chain joins TRBV19 to TRBJ2-2, with D unresolved. CDR3 length: 14 residues. Looked up from germline, CDR1 is LNHDA and CDR2 is SQIVND (reference sequence). Trimming removed 5 bases at V and 7 bases at J, with 14 bases between. CDR3 DNA: TGTGCCAGTAGTGTCGTAACGGCGGTCGGGGAGCTGTTTTTT. It yields the protein CASSVVTAVGELFF.

In DNA, the CDR3 is TGTGCCAGCTCATGGCTAGCGGGGCGGAACACCGGGGAGCTGTTTTTT. Translated, it gives CASSWLAGRNTGELFF. The rearrangement uses TRBV18 and TRBJ2-2, with TRBD2 matching 9 bases. With 5 bases clipped from V and 1 base from J, the junction kept 5 bases outside the gene matches. The CDR3 consists of 16 residues. CDR1 is KGHSH, CDR2 LQKENI, per germline.

This chain uses TRBV5-1 with TRBJ2-5, with D possibly being TRBD2 (5 bases). CDR1 and CDR2 (germline): SGHRS, YFSETQ. V lost 7 bases to trimming and J lost 4 bases, with 20 bases between them. CDR3 size: 15 residues. The DNA for the CDR3 is TGCGCCAGCGGCCCCACTTTGAGGGCAGGAGAGACCCAGTACTTC. This codes for CASGPTLRAGETQYF.

The chain couples TRBV30 to TRBJ1-6, with TRBD1 as a possible D gene (5 bases). V lost 4 bases and J lost 1, with 11 bases in between. Germline V gene data show CDR1 as GTSNPN and CDR2 as SVGIG (reference sequence). This CDR3 comprises 15 residues. The CDR3 DNA reads TGTGCCTGGACCGGGGGGGGGTCCTATAATTCACCCCTCCACTTT. Protein: CAWTGGGSYNSPLHF.

V is TRBV27 and J is TRBJ1-1; no reliable D call. The CDR3 loop spans 14 amino acids. Trimming shortened V by 5 bases and J by 4 bases, and 14 bases separated the two germline ends. CDR1 and CDR2 from the germline V gene are MNHEY and SMNVEV (reference sequence). CDR3 DNA sequence: TGTGCCAGCAGTCCAACTAGGCCGGGCACTGAAGCTTTCTTT. It codes for CASSPTRPGTEAFF.

V usage is TRBV2 and J usage is TRBJ2-7; 8 bases fit TRBD2. This CDR3 is 12 amino acids long. V dropped 7 bases and J dropped 4; count of bases not matched to a gene: 3. In germline, CDR1 is SNHLY, CDR2 FYNNEI. CDR3 protein: CASNPGGYEQYF. The DNA of the CDR3 is TGTGCCAGCAACCCGGGAGGGTACGAGCAGTACTTC.

This clone was seen more than once but under ten times. At the DNA level, this CDR3 is encoded by other sequences in the same sample as well. The chain joins TRBV6-1 to TRBJ1-5; weak D call: TRBD1 (5 bases). The CDR3 spans 15 residues. V lost 2 bases, J lost 1 base, and 9 bases lay in between. Germline values: CDR1 MNHNS, CDR2 SASEGT. The CDR3, as DNA: TGTGCCAGCAGTGAACAAGGGGTAAGCAATCAGCCCCAGCATTTT. As protein: CASSEQGVSNQPQHF.

The genes are TRBV20-1 and TRBJ1-1; D remains ambiguous. The V end was cut by 2 bases, the J end by 4 bases, with 5 bases between. The germline V gene has CDR1 DFQATT and CDR2 SNEGSKA (reference sequence). This CDR3 is 11 amino acids long. The CDR3 sequence: CSARYGTEAFF. The CDR3 DNA follows: TGCAGTGCTAGATATGGCACTGAAGCTTTCTTT.

This chain connects TRBV7-2 to TRBJ2-1, with TRBD1 matching 9 bases. J gave up 12 bases and V 0 bases, and 6 bases lay outside the gene matches. Per the germline V gene, CDR1 is SGHTA and CDR2 is FQGNSA. The CDR3 extends over 14 amino acids. CDR3 region: CASSLARQGGWQFF. As DNA, the CDR3 is TGTGCCAGCAGCTTAGCGCGACAGGGGGGGTGGCAGTTCTTC.

As DNA, the CDR3 is TGCAGCGTTGCCGAGTGGCATGGAATATTCATTGAAGCTTTCTTT. The encoded protein is CSVAEWHGIFIEAFF. The rearrangement joins TRBV29-1 to TRBJ1-1; no definite D call. V lost 4 bases to trimming and J lost 7 bases, with 22 bases between them. The CDR3 is 15 amino acids. Germline V CDR1 and CDR2: SQVTM, ANQGSEA.

This clone has only a few counts. The genes are TRBV27 and TRBJ1-5; the D gene is possibly TRBD1 (5 bases). This CDR3 region has 15 residues. The germline CDR1 and CDR2 sequences are MNHEY and SMNVEV (reference sequence). V gave up 6 bases and J gave up 5 bases, with 17 bases separating them. The chain's CDR3 is CASSPKSRVYQPQHF. The CDR3 DNA sequence: TGTGCCAGCAGCCCTAAAAGCAGGGTCTATCAGCCCCAGCATTTT.

Comment on this clone: The sample holds other DNA sequences that translate to the same CDR3. This rearrangement joins TRBV6-5 to TRBJ1-1; D ambiguous. Germline V gives CDR1 MNHEY, CDR2 SVGAGI. The V end lost 3 bases, the J end lost 2 bases, and 4 bases lay between the germline ends. The length of the CDR3 is 12 residues. Written as DNA, the CDR3 is TGTGCCAGCAGTTATCGAAACACTGAAGCTTTCTTT. Translating it yields CASSYRNTEAFF.

This rearrangement joins TRBV2 to TRBJ2-5, with 9 bases identical to TRBD2. In germline, CDR1 is SNHLY, CDR2 FYNNEI. The CDR3 spans 14 residues. Trimming at V came to 7 bases and at J to 1 base, leaving 4 bases not matched to a gene. CDR3 loop: CASKGLASQETQYF. In DNA form, the CDR3 reads TGTGCCAGCAAAGGACTAGCGAGCCAAGAGACCCAGTACTTC.

The V and J genes are TRBV7-9 and TRBJ1-6; TRBD1 might be the D (6 bases). Trimming stripped 5 bases from V and 10 bases from J, with 21 bases between. The CDR3 runs to 16 residues. From germline, CDR1 is SEHNR and CDR2 FQNEAQ (reference sequence). The CDR3 loop is CASSPPGTRGGSPLHF. DNA of the CDR3: TGTGCCAGCAGCCCCCCCGGGACCAGGGGTGGATCACCCCTCCACTTT. Full variable domain (missing parts from reference TRBV7-9 and TRBJ1-6): DTGVSQNPRHKITKRGQNVTFRCDPISEHNRLYWYRQTLGQGPEFLTYFQNEAQLEKSRLLSDRFSAERPKGSFSTLEIQRTEQGDSAMYLCASSPPGTRGGSPLHFGNGTRLTVT.